This TCR beta chain was found in a study of T cells in Graves' hyperthyroidism and ophthalmopathy. Study-level results: Ophthalmopathy was predicted by the model a median of about 6.5 months ahead of onset. Ophthalmopathy stood apart from stable hyperthyroidism in a 13 V-J model.

If no ophthalmopathy progression occurred within 18 months, Graves' hyperthyroidism was stable. The study based diagnoses on clinical symptoms, serum thyroxine and TRAb, thyroid ultrasound and orbital computed tomography. The V gene's germline CDR1 is SGHAT and CDR2 FQDESV (reference sequence). The CDR3 is 14 amino acids. Trimming took 5 bases from V and 4 from J, leaving 14 bases between them. About this clonotype: Its cognate antigen is unknown. This sequence may be a read error, since a much larger clone differs from it by one base.

The CDR3 regions of TCR beta were amplified from RNA transcripts. Using the HTBI primer set, a first-round RT-PCR was run on the TCR CDR3. MiXCR, applied by TCRdb to the multiplex PCR reads, yields one record per CDR3 protein. Among 750,000 to 950,000 distinct CDR3 sequences listed, 38% were seen once. The sequencing sample was made of blood. The chain joins TRBV11-1 to TRBJ1-1; weak D call: TRBD1 (5 bases). The receptor comes from a man younger than 35 with Graves' hyperthyroidism. The CDR3 spells CASSRRDDSTEAFF. The CDR3 nucleotides are TGTGCCAGCAGCCGAAGGGACGACAGCACTGAAGCTTTCTTT.